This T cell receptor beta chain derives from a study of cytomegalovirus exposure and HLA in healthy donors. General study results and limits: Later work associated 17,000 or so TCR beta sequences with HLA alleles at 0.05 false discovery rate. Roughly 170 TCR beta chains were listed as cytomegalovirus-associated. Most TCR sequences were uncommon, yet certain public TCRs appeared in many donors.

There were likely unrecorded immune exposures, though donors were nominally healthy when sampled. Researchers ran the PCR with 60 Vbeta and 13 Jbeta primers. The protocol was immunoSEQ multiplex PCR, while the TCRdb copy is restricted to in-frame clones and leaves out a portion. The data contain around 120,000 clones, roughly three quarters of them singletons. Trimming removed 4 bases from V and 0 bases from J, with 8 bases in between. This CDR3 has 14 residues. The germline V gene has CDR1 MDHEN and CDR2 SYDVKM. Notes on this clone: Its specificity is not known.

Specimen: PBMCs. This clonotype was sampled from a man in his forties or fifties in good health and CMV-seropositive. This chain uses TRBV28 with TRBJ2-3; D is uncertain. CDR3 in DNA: TGTGCCAGCAGTTCGCAGGCTAGCACAGATACGCAGTATTTT. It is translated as CASSSQASTDTQYF. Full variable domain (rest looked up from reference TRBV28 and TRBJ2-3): DVKVTQSSRYLVKRTGEKVFLECVQDMDHENMFWYRQDPGLGLRLIYFSYDVKMKEKGDIPEGYSVSREKKERFSLILESASTNQTSMYLCASSSQASTDTQYFGPGTRLTVL.